The clone carrying this T cell receptor beta chain was detected many times. No antigen is known for it. The CDR3 runs 15 residues. V was clipped by 4 bases and J by 4 bases; unmatched bases: 8. The germline V gene encodes CDR1 SGHTA and CDR2 FQGNSA. The data belong to a study of cytomegalovirus exposure and HLA in healthy donors. Both 60 Vbeta primers and 13 Jbeta primers went into the PCR. Some clones are missing from TCRdb's copy, which holds only in-frame ones; the method was immunoSEQ multiplex PCR. There are over 150,000 clones in the sample; approximately 82% occur only once, and around 4.9% lies in the top ten. The study, taken as a whole, reports: TCR beta sequences numbering around 15,000 were associated with HLA alleles at 0.05 false discovery rate in a later analysis. In a later analysis, donors in an Asian-associated ancestry cluster reportedly had fewer N-insertions in productive TCRs than the cohort mean. Other equally common chains were less clonally expanded than HLA-associated TCR beta chains, a later analysis showed.

The receptor comes from a male donor in good health and CMV-seronegative. The source material was PBMCs. The genes are TRBV7-2 and TRBJ2-7; 9 bases agree with TRBD2. This chain's CDR3 is CASSSRGSGSYEQYF. CDR3 DNA: TGTGCCAGCAGCTCCCGGGGTAGCGGGAGTTACGAGCAGTACTTC.